This T cell receptor (beta chain) was profiled in a study of post-analysis software for immune sequencing data. Study results and caveats: Among 4 or 5 TRBV segments more frequent in patients than controls were TRBV5-6, TRBV5-1 and TRBV20-1. Multiple sclerosis was associated with a significant reduction in normalized Chao1 diversity relative to controls.

TCR beta cDNA libraries included unique molecular identifiers. Input amounts of 1 to 10 million T cells were used. These gave around 500,000 cDNA molecules, so each molecule approximated one T cell. MiXCR, run by TCRdb on the PCR reads, gives a single entry per CDR3 protein. Of roughly 670,000 distinct CDR3 sequences in the sample, 55% to 60% were seen once. This CDR3 contains 13 residues. Per germline, CDR1 SQVTM and CDR2 ANQGSEA. V lost 3 bases, J lost 5 bases, and 12 bases lay in between. Comment on this clonotype: Its target is not known.

The V call is TRBV29-1, the J call TRBJ2-3; D possibly corresponds to TRBD2 (6 bases). The TCR sequence derives from a girl aged 2 to 9 with multiple sclerosis. Sequencing was carried out using blood. CDR3 loop: CSVEGLEGDTQYF. The CDR3 DNA reads as TGCAGCGTTGAGGGGTTGGAGGGAGATACGCAGTATTTT.